One T cell receptor beta chain is described in this entry. These data come from a study of shared clonotypes between healthy human individuals. Original methodology: Junction-only sequences without quality scores came from ImmunoSEQ, so filtering differed. This table comes from immunoSEQ multiplex PCR, and its TCRdb copy is limited to in-frame clones, with some not included. The DNA was the basis for D and trimming; V, J and clone size are from that table. This table has about 1.4 million clones, roughly 96% appearing once. This receptor was obtained from a man aged 30 to 45 in good health. Sequencing used naive CD4+ T cells sorted from blood. Subset denoted: CD45RA+ positively selected.

Here the CDR3 reads CASIRTPLGSYEQYF. CDR3 sequence (DNA): TGTGCCAGCATACGCACTCCACTAGGGTCCTACGAGCAGTACTTC. The chain carries TRBV28 and TRBJ2-7; maybe TRBD2 (5 bases). The CDR3 runs to 15 residues. The germline CDR1 and CDR2 sequences are MDHEN and SYDVKM. V was cut by 7 bases and J by 1 base, with 17 bases left in between.